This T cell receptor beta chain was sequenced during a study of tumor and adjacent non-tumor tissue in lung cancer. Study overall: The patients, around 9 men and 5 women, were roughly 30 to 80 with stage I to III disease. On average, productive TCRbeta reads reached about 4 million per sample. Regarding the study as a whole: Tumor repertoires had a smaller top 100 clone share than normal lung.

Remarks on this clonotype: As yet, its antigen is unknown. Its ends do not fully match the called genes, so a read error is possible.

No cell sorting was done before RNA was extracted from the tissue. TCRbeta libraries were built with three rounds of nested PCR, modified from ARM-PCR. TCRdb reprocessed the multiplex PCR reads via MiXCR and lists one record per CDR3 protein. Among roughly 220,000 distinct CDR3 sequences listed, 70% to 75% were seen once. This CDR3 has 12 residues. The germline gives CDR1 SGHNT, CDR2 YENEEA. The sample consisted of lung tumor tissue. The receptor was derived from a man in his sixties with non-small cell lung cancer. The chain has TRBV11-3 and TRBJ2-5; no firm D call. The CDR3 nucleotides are TGCGCCAGCAGCTTAAATGCCACTACCCAGTACTTC. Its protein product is CASSLNATTQYF.